The 18 T cell receptor beta chains below were found in one sample sequenced in a study of blood T cell repertoires in COVID-19. Only in-frame clones appear in the TCRdb table, and some are missing; sequencing was by immunoSEQ multiplex PCR. Of 250,000 to 350,000 clones in the sample, under 95% were seen once. The material sequenced was PBMCs or T cells enriched from blood (not recorded which). These receptors all come from a man aged 55 to 70 who had recovered from COVID-19.

This clone has only one observation. This chain joins TRBV7-8 and TRBJ2-1; 7 bases align to TRBD2. V lost 3 bases to trimming and J lost 4 bases; unmatched junction nucleotides: 9. The CDR3 is 16 amino acids. In germline, CDR1 is SGHVS, CDR2 FQNEAQ. Here the CDR3 DNA reads TGTGCCAGCAGCTTGACTCCGGGACTAATGTACAATGAGCAGTTCTTC. It yields the protein CASSLTPGLMYNEQFF.

The V call is TRBV5-6, the J call TRBJ2-1; 14 nucleotides match TRBD2. J lost 0 bases, V lost 3 bases, and 8 bases had no gene match. This CDR3 comprises 19 residues. Germline-derived CDR1 and CDR2 are SGHDT and YYEEEE. CDR3 sequence: CASSSFTGTSGSSYNEQFF. The CDR3 nucleotides read TGTGCCAGCAGCTCGTTTACCGGGACTAGCGGGAGCTCCTACAATGAGCAGTTCTTC.

The genes are TRBV7-9 and TRBJ2-3; D is possibly TRBD2 (6 bases). Germline V CDR1 and CDR2: SEHNR, FQNEAQ (reference sequence). The CDR3 length is 16 residues. V shed 5 bases and J shed 10 bases, with 25 bases lying between them. The CDR3 nucleotides read TGTGCCAGCAGCCCAATCATCCGACTAGACCTCGCGTCGCAGTATTTT. Protein: CASSPIIRLDLASQYF.

This clone was found a few times. The V gene is TRBV4-3, the J gene TRBJ1-5, with D perhaps matching TRBD1 (5 bases). The CDR3 loop spans 15 amino acids. Germline V gene data show CDR1 as LGHNA and CDR2 as YSLEER. Deletions cut 0 bases from V and 5 bases from J, with 11 bases between. The CDR3 DNA is TGCGCCAGCAGCCAAGATTTGGGCAGGGATCAGCCCCAGCATTTT. It encodes CASSQDLGRDQPQHF.

V usage is TRBV14 and J usage is TRBJ2-3; D is possibly TRBD1 (6 bases). CDR3 length equals 17 residues. Trimming left V 1 base short and J 0 bases short, with 14 bases between. In germline, CDR1 is SGHDN, CDR2 FVKESK. The CDR3 loop reads CASSQGPGHVSTDTQYF. CDR3 DNA sequence: TGTGCCAGCAGCCAAGGGCCGGGACACGTAAGCACAGATACGCAGTATTTT.

This clone was recorded only once. The chain employs TRBV12-3 or TRBV12-4 and TRBJ1-4; tentative D call: TRBD1 (5 bases). V lost 8 bases and J lost 5, with 12 bases in between. The CDR3 consists of 13 residues. CDR3 DNA: TGTGCCAGCGCCTTAGGACAAAATGAAAAACTGTTTTTT. This sequence encodes CASALGQNEKLFF.

The gene calls are TRBV6-2 or TRBV6-3 and TRBJ2-5; D remains unclear. The CDR3 totals 16 residues. CDR1 is MNHEY, CDR2 SVGEGT, per germline. V lost 6 bases, J lost 4 bases, and 21 bases lay in between. The CDR3 DNA follows: TGTGCCAGCAGCCGCGCCTGGCAGCCTCAGGTAGAGACCCAGTACTTC. Protein sequence: CASSRAWQPQVETQYF.

The chain couples TRBV9 to TRBJ2-3; maybe TRBD1 (5 bases). The length of the CDR3 is 16 residues. The V and J ends lost 0 bases and 4 bases respectively, with 15 bases between them. The germline V gene has CDR1 SGDLS and CDR2 YYNGEE. CDR3 coding DNA: TGTGCCAGCAGCGTAGGTCAGTCGTTAGGGGCAGATACGCAGTATTTT. It yields the protein CASSVGQSLGADTQYF.

V is TRBV7-8 and J is TRBJ2-7, with 8 bases matching TRBD1. CDR3 size: 13 residues. Germline values: CDR1 SGHVS, CDR2 FQNEAQ. V gave up 5 bases and J gave up 3 bases; unmatched junction bases: 3. The CDR3 DNA reads TGTGCCAGCAGCCCCGGGACAGGCTACGAGCAGTACTTC. Translated: CASSPGTGYEQYF.

This clone showed up just once. The rearrangement uses TRBV10-3 and TRBJ2-7, with TRBD2 matching 7 bases. The V gene's germline CDR1 is ENHRY and CDR2 SYGVKD. With 2 bases clipped from V and 2 bases from J, the junction kept 3 bases outside the gene matches. The CDR3 consists of 14 residues. The CDR3 coding sequence is TGTGCCATCAGTGAGCGGGAGGCCACCTACGAGCAGTACTTC. Residues: CAISEREATYEQYF.

This rearrangement joins TRBV2 to TRBJ1-1; D is perhaps TRBD1 (6 bases). The CDR3 is 13 amino acids. Germline V lookup: CDR1 SNHLY, CDR2 FYNNEI. V was clipped by 6 bases and J by 5 bases, with 13 bases between them. CDR3 bases: TGTGCCAGCAGCTATCGACAGGTAACTGAAGCTTTCTTT. Translation: CASSYRQVTEAFF.

J is TRBJ2-3 and V is TRBV2, with TRBD2 as a possible D gene (5 bases). Trimming stripped 7 bases from V and 4 bases from J, with 18 bases between. CDR3 size: 15 residues. Germline assignment: CDR1 SNHLY and CDR2 FYNNEI. CDR3 region: CASTALPSGADTQYF. The CDR3 DNA is TGTGCCAGCACCGCACTACCCTCCGGGGCAGATACGCAGTATTTT.

The J gene is TRBJ2-7, the V gene TRBV3-1 (or the pseudogene TRBV3-2); D perhaps matches TRBD2 (5 bases). From germline, CDR1 is LGHDT and CDR2 YNNKEL (reference sequence). Trimming cost V 1 base and J 5 bases, with 12 bases left between them. The CDR3 loop spans 14 amino acids. This chain's CDR3 is CASSQAGFKDEQYF. The DNA for the CDR3 is TGTGCCAGCAGCCAAGCGGGATTTAAGGACGAGCAGTACTTC.

J is TRBJ2-3 and V is TRBV5-4, with no clear D. Germline CDR1 SGHNT, CDR2 YYREEE (reference sequence). There are 15 residues in the CDR3. V dropped 0 bases and J dropped 3 bases, with 11 bases sitting between them. CDR3 coding DNA: TGTGCCAGCAGCTTGGTGGCTAGTAAGACAGATACGCAGTATTTT. This sequence encodes CASSLVASKTDTQYF.

A single count supports this clone. This chain uses TRBV5-1 with TRBJ2-7; TRBD1 aligns across 7 bases. V shed 0 bases and J 0 bases; nucleotides not matched to a gene: 3. The CDR3 sequence is 15 residues long. Germline values: CDR1 SGHRS, CDR2 YFSETQ. The CDR3 DNA follows: TGCGCCAGCAGCTTGGGACAGGGTAACTCCTACGAGCAGTACTTC. Its translation is CASSLGQGNSYEQYF.

The chain employs TRBV7-3 and TRBJ2-3; 7 positions agree with TRBD1. Germline-derived CDR1 and CDR2 are SGHTA and FQGTGA. There are 15 residues in the CDR3. After removal of 4 bases from V and 2 bases from J, the junction contained 6 bases not matched to a gene. The CDR3 coding sequence is TGTGCCAGCAGCTCAAGACAGGGACCCACAGATACGCAGTATTTT. It codes for CASSSRQGPTDTQYF. Full variable domain (rest looked up from reference TRBV7-3 and TRBJ2-3): GAGVSQTPSNKVTEKGKYVELRCDPISGHTALYWYRQSLGQGPEFLIYFQGTGAADDSGLPNDRFFAVRPEGSVSTLKIQRTERGDSAVYLCASSSRQGPTDTQYFGPGTRLTVL.

This sequence joins TRBV18 and TRBJ1-1; possible D gene TRBD1, 5 bases. V shed 2 bases and J shed 11 bases, with 15 bases lying between them. This CDR3 comprises 13 residues. Per germline, CDR1 KGHSH and CDR2 LQKENI. CDR3 protein: CASSPTAGWDAFF. CDR3 nucleotide sequence: TGTGCCAGCTCACCAACCGCAGGGTGGGATGCTTTCTTT.

The genes are TRBV9 and TRBJ2-1; 8 bases are shared with TRBD2. The CDR3 is 16 residues long. The ends lost 5 bases at V and 7 bases at J; junction bases unmatched: 14. The germline gives CDR1 SGDLS, CDR2 YYNGEE. As DNA, the CDR3 is TGTGCCAGCAGACCTATCGGGGGGGCCGGGAGGAATGAGCAGTTCTTC. It specifies CASRPIGGAGRNEQFF.